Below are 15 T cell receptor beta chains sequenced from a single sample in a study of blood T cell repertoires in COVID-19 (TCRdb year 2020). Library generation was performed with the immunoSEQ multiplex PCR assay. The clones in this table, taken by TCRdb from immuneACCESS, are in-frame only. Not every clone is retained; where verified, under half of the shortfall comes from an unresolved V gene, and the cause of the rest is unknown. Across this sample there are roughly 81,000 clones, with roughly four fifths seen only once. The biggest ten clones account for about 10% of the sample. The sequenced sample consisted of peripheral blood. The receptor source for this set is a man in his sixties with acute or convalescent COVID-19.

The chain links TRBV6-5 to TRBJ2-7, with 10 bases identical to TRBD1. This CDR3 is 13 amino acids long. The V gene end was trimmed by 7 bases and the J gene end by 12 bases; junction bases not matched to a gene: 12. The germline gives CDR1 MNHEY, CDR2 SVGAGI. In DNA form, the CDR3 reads TGTGCCAGCATTGTCCGGACAGGGGGAGCACGGTACTTC. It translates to CASIVRTGGARYF.

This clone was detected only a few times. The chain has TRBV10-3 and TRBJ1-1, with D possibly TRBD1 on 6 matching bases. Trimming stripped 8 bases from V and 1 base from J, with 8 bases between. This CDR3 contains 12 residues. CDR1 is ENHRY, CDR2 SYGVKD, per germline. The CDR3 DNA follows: TGTGCCATCCAGACAGGGAACACTGAAGCTTTCTTT. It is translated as CAIQTGNTEAFF.

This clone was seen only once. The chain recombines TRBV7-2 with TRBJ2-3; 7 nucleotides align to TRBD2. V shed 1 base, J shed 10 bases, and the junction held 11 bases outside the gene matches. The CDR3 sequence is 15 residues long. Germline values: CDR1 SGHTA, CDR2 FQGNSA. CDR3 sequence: CASSLGGGSYGAQYF. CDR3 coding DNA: TGTGCCAGCAGCTTAGGGGGGGGGTCGTATGGAGCGCAGTATTTT.

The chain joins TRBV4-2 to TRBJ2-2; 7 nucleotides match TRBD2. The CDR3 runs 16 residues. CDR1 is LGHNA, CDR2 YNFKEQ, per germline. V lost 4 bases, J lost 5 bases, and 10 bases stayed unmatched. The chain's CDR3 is CASSRRSGRETGELFF. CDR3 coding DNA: TGTGCCAGCAGCCGACGGAGCGGGCGGGAGACCGGGGAGCTGTTTTTT.

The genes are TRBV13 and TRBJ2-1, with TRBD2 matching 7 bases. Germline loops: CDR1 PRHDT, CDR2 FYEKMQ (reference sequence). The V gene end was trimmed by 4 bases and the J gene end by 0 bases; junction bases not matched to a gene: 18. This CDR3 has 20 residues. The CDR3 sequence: CASSSSAGVFRRRSYNEQFF. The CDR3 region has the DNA TGTGCCAGCAGCTCATCTGCGGGGGTTTTTCGGAGACGCTCCTACAATGAGCAGTTCTTC.

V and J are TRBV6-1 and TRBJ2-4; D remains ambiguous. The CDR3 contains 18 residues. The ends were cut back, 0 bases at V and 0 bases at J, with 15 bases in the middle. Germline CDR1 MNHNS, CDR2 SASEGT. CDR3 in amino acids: CASSEAQVGRIAKNIQYF. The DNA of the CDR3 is TGTGCCAGCAGTGAAGCGCAGGTGGGCAGGATAGCCAAAAACATTCAGTACTTC.

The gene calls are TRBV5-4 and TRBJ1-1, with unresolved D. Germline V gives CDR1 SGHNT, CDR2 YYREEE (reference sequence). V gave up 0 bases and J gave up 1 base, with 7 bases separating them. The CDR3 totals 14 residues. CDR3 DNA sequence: TGTGCCAGCAGCTTGGACAATCCGAACACTGAAGCTTTCTTT. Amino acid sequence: CASSLDNPNTEAFF.

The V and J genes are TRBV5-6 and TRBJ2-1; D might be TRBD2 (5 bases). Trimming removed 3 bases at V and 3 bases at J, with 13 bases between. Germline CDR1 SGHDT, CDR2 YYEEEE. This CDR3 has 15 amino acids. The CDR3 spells CASSSLREFYNEQFF. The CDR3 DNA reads TGTGCCAGCAGCTCCCTGAGGGAGTTCTACAATGAGCAGTTCTTC. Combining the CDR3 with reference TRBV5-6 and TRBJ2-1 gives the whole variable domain DAGVTQSPTHLIKTRGQQVTLRCSPKSGHDTVSWYQQALGQGPQFIFQYYEEEERQRGNFPDRFSGHQFPNYSSELNVNALLLGDSALYLCASSSLREFYNEQFFGPGTRLTVL.

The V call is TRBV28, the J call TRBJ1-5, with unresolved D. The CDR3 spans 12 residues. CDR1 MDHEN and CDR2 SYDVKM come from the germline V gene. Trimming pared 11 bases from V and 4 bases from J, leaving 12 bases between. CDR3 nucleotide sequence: TGTGCCCTACCGTCCGGGAATCAGCCCCAGCATTTT. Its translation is CALPSGNQPQHF.

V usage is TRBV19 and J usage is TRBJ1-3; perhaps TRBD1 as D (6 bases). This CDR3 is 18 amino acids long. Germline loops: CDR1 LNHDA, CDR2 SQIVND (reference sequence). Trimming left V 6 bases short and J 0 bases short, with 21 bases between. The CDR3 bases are TGTGCCAGTAGGCGGCCAGGAGTGGGGGACACCTCTGGAAACACCATATATTTT. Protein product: CASRRPGVGDTSGNTIYF.

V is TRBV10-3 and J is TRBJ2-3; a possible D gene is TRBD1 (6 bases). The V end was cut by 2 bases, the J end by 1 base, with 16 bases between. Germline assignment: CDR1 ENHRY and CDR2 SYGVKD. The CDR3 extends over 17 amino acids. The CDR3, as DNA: TGTGCCATCAGTGAGAGGGCAGGGGTTGGGGGCACAGATACGCAGTATTTT. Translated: CAISERAGVGGTDTQYF.

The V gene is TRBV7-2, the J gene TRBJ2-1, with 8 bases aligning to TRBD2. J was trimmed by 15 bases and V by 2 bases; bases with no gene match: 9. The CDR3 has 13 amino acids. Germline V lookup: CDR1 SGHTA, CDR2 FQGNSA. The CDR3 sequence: CASSLTRTSTPFF. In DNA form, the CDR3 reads TGTGCCAGCAGCTTAACCCGGACTAGCACCCCGTTCTTC. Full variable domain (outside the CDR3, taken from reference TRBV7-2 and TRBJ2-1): GAGVSQSPSNKVTEKGKDVELRCDPISGHTALYWYRQSLGQGLEFLIYFQGNSAPDKSGLPSDRFSAERTGGSVSTLTIQRTQQEDSAVYLCASSLTRTSTPFFGPGTRLTVL.

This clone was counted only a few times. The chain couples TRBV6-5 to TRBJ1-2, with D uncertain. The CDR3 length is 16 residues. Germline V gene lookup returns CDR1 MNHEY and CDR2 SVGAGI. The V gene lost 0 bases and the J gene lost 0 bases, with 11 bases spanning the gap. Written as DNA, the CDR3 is TGTGCCAGCAGTTACTCGGGCACAACATCTAACTATGGCTACACCTTC. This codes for CASSYSGTTSNYGYTF.

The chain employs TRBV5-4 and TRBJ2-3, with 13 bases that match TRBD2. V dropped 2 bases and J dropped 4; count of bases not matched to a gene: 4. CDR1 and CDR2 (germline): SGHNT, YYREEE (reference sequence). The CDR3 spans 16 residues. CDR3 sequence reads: CASSFQLAGGPDTQYF. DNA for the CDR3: TGTGCCAGCAGCTTCCAACTAGCGGGAGGGCCAGATACGCAGTATTTT.

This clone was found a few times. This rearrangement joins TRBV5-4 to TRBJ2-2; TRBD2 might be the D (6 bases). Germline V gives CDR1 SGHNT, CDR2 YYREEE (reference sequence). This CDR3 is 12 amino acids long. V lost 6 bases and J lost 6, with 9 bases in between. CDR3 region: CASKWGAGELFF. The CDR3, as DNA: TGTGCCAGCAAGTGGGGGGCCGGGGAGCTGTTTTTT.